These 26 T cell receptor beta chains originate from one sample sequenced in a study of Ad26.COV2.S vaccination and SARS-CoV-2 variants. The repertoire was sequenced with immunoSEQ multiplex PCR; TCRdb's copy has only in-frame clones and lacks some. Of a few hundred thousand clones detected, 90% appear once; the ten largest clones hold under 4.5%. Treatment meaning: roughly 20 received Ad26.COV2.S at low or high dose, single or two shots; 5 received placebo; per-sample allocation not given. Day 63 following the first vaccine or placebo injection was when the samples were taken. The sequenced sample was peripheral blood, obtained in a trial of Ad26.COV2.S vaccine versus placebo. These receptors were collected from a person aged 18-60 years who received the Ad26.COV2.S COVID-19 vaccine or a placebo.

The CDR3 sequence is CASSTKQGYEQYF. The CDR3, as DNA: TGTGCCAGCAGCACCAAACAGGGATACGAGCAGTACTTC. The V gene is TRBV11-2, the J gene TRBJ2-7; possibly TRBD1 for D (6 bases). The CDR3 spans 13 residues. V shed 5 bases and J shed 4 bases, with 12 bases lying between them. The V gene's germline CDR1 is SGHAT and CDR2 FQNNGV.

The V call is TRBV4-3, the J call TRBJ2-3, with D unresolved. This CDR3 is built from 14 residues. Trimming left V 4 bases short and J 1 base short, with 9 bases between. Germline V gene data show CDR1 as LGHNA and CDR2 as YSLEER. The CDR3 DNA reads as TGCGCCAGCAGCCCCAAGGGTGGCACAGATACGCAGTATTTT. Its protein product is CASSPKGGTDTQYF.

This chain joins TRBV7-3 and TRBJ2-3, with D possibly being TRBD1 (6 bases). V was clipped by 3 bases and J by 6 bases, with 10 bases between them. The CDR3 is 13 amino acids. Per germline, CDR1 SGHTA and CDR2 FQGTGA. The CDR3 loop reads CASSFQGPDTQYF. The CDR3 DNA reads TGTGCCAGCAGCTTCCAGGGGCCGGATACGCAGTATTTT.

V is TRBV15 and J is TRBJ1-3; no reliable D call. Deletions cut 5 bases from V and 0 bases from J, with 8 bases between. The CDR3 sequence is 14 residues long. Per the germline V gene, CDR1 is LNHNV and CDR2 is YYDKDF (reference sequence). In DNA, the CDR3 is TGTGCCACCAGCTTCGGATTCTCTGGAAACACCATATATTTT. It yields the protein CATSFGFSGNTIYF.

The genes are TRBV7-3 and TRBJ2-1, with 13 positions matching TRBD2. After removal of 5 bases from V and 3 bases from J, the junction contained 4 bases not matched to a gene. The germline V gene encodes CDR1 SGHTA and CDR2 FQGTGA. The CDR3 extends over 16 amino acids. The CDR3 DNA follows: TGTGCCAGCAGCGGGGGACTAGCGGGACTCTACAATGAGCAGTTCTTC. Translating it yields CASSGGLAGLYNEQFF. Filled out from reference TRBV7-3 and TRBJ2-1, the complete variable domain reads GAGVSQTPSNKVTEKGKYVELRCDPISGHTALYWYRQSLGQGPEFLIYFQGTGAADDSGLPNDRFFAVRPEGSVSTLKIQRTERGDSAVYLCASSGGLAGLYNEQFFGPGTRLTVL.

The CDR3 sequence is CASSVRGARGIDEQFF. CDR3 nucleotides: TGTGCCAGCAGCGTAAGGGGCGCTAGGGGGATCGATGAGCAGTTCTTC. This chain connects TRBV9 to TRBJ2-1, with D possibly TRBD1 on 6 matching bases. V was clipped by 1 base and J by 8 bases, with 19 bases between them. Germline V lookup: CDR1 SGDLS, CDR2 YYNGEE. The CDR3 is 16 residues long.

The chain is built from TRBV29-1 and TRBJ2-3, with 11 bases fitting TRBD1. Germline V gene sequence: CDR1 SQVTM, CDR2 ANQGSEA. This CDR3 has 15 amino acids. After removal of 6 bases from V and 1 base from J, the junction contained 6 bases not matched to a gene. The CDR3 spells CSVGTGGRGTDTQYF. The DNA for the CDR3 is TGCAGCGTAGGGACAGGGGGGAGAGGCACAGATACGCAGTATTTT.

The gene calls are TRBV6-1 and TRBJ2-5; 9 bases agree with TRBD2. V shed 1 base and J 8 bases; nucleotides not matched to a gene: 8. CDR1 MNHNS and CDR2 SASEGT come from the germline V gene. There are 15 residues in the CDR3. The chain's CDR3 is CASSEGWGTSLTQYF. CDR3 DNA sequence: TGTGCCAGCAGTGAAGGGTGGGGGACTAGCCTTACCCAGTACTTC.

The V call is TRBV19, the J call TRBJ1-4; perhaps TRBD1 as D (6 bases). Between the trimmed V and J ends, which lost 7 bases and 0 bases, there was a span of 9 bases. The germline V gene encodes CDR1 LNHDA and CDR2 SQIVND (reference sequence). The CDR3 consists of 14 residues. CDR3 in amino acids: CASKGGPTNEKLFF. The CDR3 DNA reads TGTGCCAGTAAAGGGGGGCCAACTAATGAAAAACTGTTTTTT.

The rearrangement joins TRBV6-2 or TRBV6-3 to TRBJ1-4; D unresolved. Germline V gene sequence: CDR1 MNHEY, CDR2 SVGEGT. The V end lost 6 bases, the J end lost 0 bases, and 11 bases lay between the germline ends. This CDR3 has 15 amino acids. CDR3 in amino acids: CASSPRRATNEKLFF. The CDR3 DNA is TGTGCCAGCAGCCCCCGGCGGGCAACTAATGAAAAACTGTTTTTT.

This clone was observed a few times. The rearrangement links TRBV7-2 to TRBJ2-1, with D unclear. Trimming removed 5 bases from V and 7 bases from J, with 9 bases in between. CDR1 is SGHTA, CDR2 FQGNSA, per germline. The CDR3 has 12 amino acids. The CDR3 DNA reads TGTGCCAGCAGCCCACGTGCTAATGAGCAGTTCTTC. Its protein product is CASSPRANEQFF.

The chain joins TRBV4-1 to TRBJ1-1; no reliable D call. The V and J ends lost 4 bases and 1 base respectively, with 13 bases between them. This CDR3 comprises 15 residues. CDR1 and CDR2 from the germline V gene are MGHRA and YSYEKL. The CDR3 reads CASSPPRLPNTEAFF. CDR3 DNA: TGCGCCAGCAGCCCGCCCCGGCTACCGAACACTGAAGCTTTCTTT.

The chain has TRBV7-6 and TRBJ2-1; TRBD2 matches 10 bases. V was pared by 0 bases and J by 4 bases, with 3 bases of the junction left unmatched. This CDR3 comprises 16 residues. The germline V gene encodes CDR1 SGHVS and CDR2 FNYEAQ. The DNA of the CDR3 is TGTGCCAGCAGCTTAGCCGGGACTAGCGATTACAATGAGCAGTTCTTC. Its translation: CASSLAGTSDYNEQFF.

The rearrangement joins TRBV4-2 to TRBJ2-1, with 8 nucleotides matching TRBD2. The length of the CDR3 is 17 residues. Germline V CDR1 and CDR2: LGHNA, YNFKEQ. V dropped 3 bases and J dropped 3; count of bases not matched to a gene: 10. The CDR3 bases are TGTGCCAGCAGCCAGAAGCCCAGCGGGGGCTTCTACAATGAGCAGTTCTTC. Protein product: CASSQKPSGGFYNEQFF.

In its sample, this clone was seen a few times. The V gene is TRBV11-2, the J gene TRBJ2-7; perhaps D is TRBD1 or TRBD2 (5 bases each). The CDR3 spans 13 residues. Germline lookup yields CDR1 SGHAT and CDR2 FQNNGV. Trimming left V 5 bases short and J 1 base short, with 9 bases between. Here the CDR3 DNA reads TGTGCCAGCAGCATGGGACCATCCTACGAGCAGTACTTC. This translates into CASSMGPSYEQYF.

The CDR3 sequence is CASSLVDRPYNEQFF. The CDR3 DNA reads as TGCGCCAGCAGCTTGGTGGACAGGCCCTACAATGAGCAGTTCTTC. The chain carries TRBV5-1 and TRBJ2-1; 7 bases are shared with TRBD1. The length of the CDR3 is 15 residues. Germline V lookup: CDR1 SGHRS, CDR2 YFSETQ. The junction had 2 bases not matched to a gene; V was cut back by 0 bases and J by 2 bases. The entire variable domain, with the rest obtained from reference TRBV5-1 and TRBJ2-1, is as follows: KAGVTQTPRYLIKTRGQQVTLSCSPISGHRSVSWYQQTPGQGLQFLFEYFSETQRNKGNFPGRFSGRQFSNSRSEMNVSTLELGDSALYLCASSLVDRPYNEQFFGPGTRLTVL.

This clone occurred a few times. J is TRBJ1-3 and V is TRBV6-6; D is uncertain. V shed 2 bases and J shed 2 bases, with 10 bases lying between them. The germline CDR1 and CDR2 sequences are MNHNY and SVGAGI (reference sequence). This CDR3 region has 15 residues. CDR3 sequence reads: CASSYDPGTGNTIYF. CDR3 nucleotides: TGTGCCAGCAGTTACGACCCGGGGACTGGAAACACCATATATTTT.

This clone was found once. The rearrangement joins TRBV27 to TRBJ1-1; no firm D call. The CDR3 is 13 amino acids. Germline CDR1 MNHEY, CDR2 SMNVEV (reference sequence). V was clipped by 2 bases and J by 0 bases, with 4 bases between them. The DNA of the CDR3 is TGTGCCAGCAGTTTACAGGTGAACACTGAAGCTTTCTTT. It yields the protein CASSLQVNTEAFF.

This rearrangement joins TRBV7-9 to TRBJ1-4; maybe TRBD1 (5 bases). The V and J ends lost 5 bases and 11 bases respectively, with 9 bases between them. The V gene's germline CDR1 is SEHNR and CDR2 FQNEAQ (reference sequence). This CDR3 has 11 residues. Here the CDR3 DNA reads TGTGCCAGCAGCGCGGACAAGAAACTGTTTTTT. This translates into CASSADKKLFF.

V gene TRBV14 combines with J gene TRBJ2-7; perhaps TRBD2 as D (6 bases). V lost 0 bases, J lost 5 bases, and 11 bases lay in between. This CDR3 is 14 amino acids long. Germline CDR1 reads SGHDN; CDR2 reads FVKESK. The CDR3 sequence: CASSQEWGVDEQYF. The DNA of the CDR3 is TGTGCCAGCAGCCAAGAATGGGGGGTCGACGAGCAGTACTTC.

The chain joins TRBV5-4 to TRBJ2-1; 11 bases agree with TRBD2. The CDR3 has 16 amino acids. Per germline, CDR1 SGHNT and CDR2 YYREEE (reference sequence). V lost 2 bases, J lost 3 bases, and 4 bases stayed unmatched. The CDR3 bases are TGTGCCAGCAGCTTCTCCGGACTAGCGGGCTACAATGAGCAGTTCTTC. Amino acids: CASSFSGLAGYNEQFF.

The V and J genes are TRBV7-8 and TRBJ2-7; D is unresolved. V lost 1 base and J 8 bases, leaving 9 bases between the germline ends. Germline V gene sequence: CDR1 SGHVS, CDR2 FQNEAQ. The length of the CDR3 is 12 residues. In DNA form, the CDR3 reads TGTGCCAGCAGCTTAGATCTCAATAAGCAGTACTTC. Protein sequence: CASSLDLNKQYF.

This chain uses TRBV15 with TRBJ2-5, with unresolved D. This CDR3 spans 15 amino acids. Trimming took 1 base from V and 1 from J, leaving 10 bases between them. In germline, CDR1 is LNHNV, CDR2 YYDKDF (reference sequence). The CDR3 coding sequence is TGTGCCACCAGCAGAGGTCGGCGTCTCCAAGAGACCCAGTACTTC. It encodes CATSRGRRLQETQYF.

The chain joins TRBV24-1 to TRBJ2-1, with 10 bases lining up with TRBD1. The V gene end was trimmed by 4 bases and the J gene end by 5 bases; junction bases not matched to a gene: 7. The CDR3 has 16 residues. Per germline, CDR1 KGHDR and CDR2 SFDVKD. In nucleotides, the CDR3 is TGTGCCACCAGTGACCCTGGACAGGGGGTCAACAATGAGCAGTTCTTC. Its translation is CATSDPGQGVNNEQFF.

This clone has more than one count but fewer than ten. The sample has other DNA sequences that encode this CDR3 too. This chain uses TRBV19 with TRBJ2-7, with 10 nucleotides matching TRBD1. Trimming cost V 3 bases and J 3 bases; bases outside gene matches: 2. The CDR3 runs to 14 residues. CDR1 and CDR2 from the germline V gene are LNHDA and SQIVND (reference sequence). DNA of the CDR3: TGTGCCAGTAGTATTGGGACAGGGGACTACGAGCAGTACTTC. This codes for CASSIGTGDYEQYF.

This chain joins TRBV27 and TRBJ2-4; D remains unclear. In germline, CDR1 is MNHEY, CDR2 SMNVEV (reference sequence). The ends were cut back, 3 bases at V and 2 bases at J, with 14 bases in the middle. This CDR3 is built from 16 residues. The CDR3 sequence: CASSLLRQTSKNIQYF. The CDR3 DNA reads as TGTGCCAGCAGTTTGTTAAGGCAGACCTCCAAAAACATTCAGTACTTC.